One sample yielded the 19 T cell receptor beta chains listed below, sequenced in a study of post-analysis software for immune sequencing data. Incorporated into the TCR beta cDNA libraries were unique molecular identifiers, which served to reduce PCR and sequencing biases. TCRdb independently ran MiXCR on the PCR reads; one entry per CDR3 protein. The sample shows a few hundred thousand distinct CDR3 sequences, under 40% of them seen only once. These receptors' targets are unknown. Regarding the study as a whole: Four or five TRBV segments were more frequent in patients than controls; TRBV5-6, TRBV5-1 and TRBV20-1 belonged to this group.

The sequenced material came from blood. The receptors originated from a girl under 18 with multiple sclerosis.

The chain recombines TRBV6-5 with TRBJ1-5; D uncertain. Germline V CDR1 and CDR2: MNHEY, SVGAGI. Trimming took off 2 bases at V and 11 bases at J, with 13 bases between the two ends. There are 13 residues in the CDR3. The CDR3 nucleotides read TGTGCCAGCAGTTACAGTCAATTTCGGGCCCAGCATTTT. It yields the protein CASSYSQFRAQHF.

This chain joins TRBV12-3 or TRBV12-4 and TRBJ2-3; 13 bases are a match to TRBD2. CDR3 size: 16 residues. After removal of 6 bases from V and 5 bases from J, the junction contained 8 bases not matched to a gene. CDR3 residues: CASRKPGLAGKDTQYF. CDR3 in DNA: TGTGCCAGCAGGAAACCGGGACTAGCGGGGAAAGATACGCAGTATTTT.

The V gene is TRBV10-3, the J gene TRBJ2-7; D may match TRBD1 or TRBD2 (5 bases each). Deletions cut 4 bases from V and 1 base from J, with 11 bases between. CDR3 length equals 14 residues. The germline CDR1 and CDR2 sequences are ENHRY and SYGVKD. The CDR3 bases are TGTGCCATCAGTGCCCGGGACGGTTCCTACGAGCAGTACTTC. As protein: CAISARDGSYEQYF.

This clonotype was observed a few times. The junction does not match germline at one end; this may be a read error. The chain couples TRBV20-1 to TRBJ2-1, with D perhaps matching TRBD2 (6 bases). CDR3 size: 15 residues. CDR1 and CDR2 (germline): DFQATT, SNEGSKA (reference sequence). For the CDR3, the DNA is TGCAATGCTAGCGAGTCCCGCGGCCCCTACAATGAGCAGTTCTTC. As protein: CNASESRGPYNEQFF.

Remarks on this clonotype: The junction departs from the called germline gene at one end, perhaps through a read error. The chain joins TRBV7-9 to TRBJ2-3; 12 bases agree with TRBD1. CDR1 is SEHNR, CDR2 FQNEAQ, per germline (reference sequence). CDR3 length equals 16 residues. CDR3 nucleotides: TGTGCCAGCGGCTTAGGGGACAGGGGGCGAGTAGATACGCAGTATTTT. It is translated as CASGLGDRGRVDTQYF.

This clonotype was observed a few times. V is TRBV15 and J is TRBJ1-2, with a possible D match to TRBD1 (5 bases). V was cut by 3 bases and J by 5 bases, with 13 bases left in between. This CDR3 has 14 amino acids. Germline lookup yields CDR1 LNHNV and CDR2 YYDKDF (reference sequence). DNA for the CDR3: TGTGCCACCAGCAGGAGGGCGCAGGGTTATGGCTACACCTTC. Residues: CATSRRAQGYGYTF.

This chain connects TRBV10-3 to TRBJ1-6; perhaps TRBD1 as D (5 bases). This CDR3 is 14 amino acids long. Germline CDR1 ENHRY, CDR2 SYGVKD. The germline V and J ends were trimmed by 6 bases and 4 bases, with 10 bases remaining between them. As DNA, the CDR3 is TGTGCCATCAGGGAACAGGTATATAATTCACCCCTCCACTTT. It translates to CAIREQVYNSPLHF.

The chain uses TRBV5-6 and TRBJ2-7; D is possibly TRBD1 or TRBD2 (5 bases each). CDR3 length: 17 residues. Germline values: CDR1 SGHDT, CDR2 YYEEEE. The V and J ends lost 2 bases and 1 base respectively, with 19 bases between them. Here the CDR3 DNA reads TGTGCCAGCAGCTTCGACGGGACGCCCTTTAGGTCCTACGAGCAGTACTTC. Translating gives CASSFDGTPFRSYEQYF.

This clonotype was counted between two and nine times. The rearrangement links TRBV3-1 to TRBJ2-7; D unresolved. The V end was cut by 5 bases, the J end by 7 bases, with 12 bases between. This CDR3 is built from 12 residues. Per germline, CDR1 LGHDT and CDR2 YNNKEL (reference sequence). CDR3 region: CASSSQNLEQYF. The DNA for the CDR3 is TGTGCCAGCAGCTCGCAAAACTTGGAGCAGTACTTC.

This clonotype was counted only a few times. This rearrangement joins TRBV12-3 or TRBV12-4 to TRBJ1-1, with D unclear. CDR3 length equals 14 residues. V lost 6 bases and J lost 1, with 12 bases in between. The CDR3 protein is CASRHPGSNTEAFF. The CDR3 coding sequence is TGTGCCAGCAGGCATCCGGGTTCGAACACTGAAGCTTTCTTT.

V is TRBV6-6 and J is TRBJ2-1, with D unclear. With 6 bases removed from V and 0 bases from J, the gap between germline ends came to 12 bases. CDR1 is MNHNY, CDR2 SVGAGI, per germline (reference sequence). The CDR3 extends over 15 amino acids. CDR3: CASRPGRVSYNEQFF. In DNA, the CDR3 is TGTGCCAGCAGGCCCGGACGGGTCTCCTACAATGAGCAGTTCTTC.

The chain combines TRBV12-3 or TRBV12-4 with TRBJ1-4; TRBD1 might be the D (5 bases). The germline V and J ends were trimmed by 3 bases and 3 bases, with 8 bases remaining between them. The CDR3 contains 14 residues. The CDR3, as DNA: TGTGCCAGCAGTTTCGGGGGTCCTAATGAAAAACTGTTTTTT. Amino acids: CASSFGGPNEKLFF.

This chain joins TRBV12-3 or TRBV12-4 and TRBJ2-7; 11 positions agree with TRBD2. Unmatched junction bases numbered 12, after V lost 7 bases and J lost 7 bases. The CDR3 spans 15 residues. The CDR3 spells CASTISGGAKNEQYF. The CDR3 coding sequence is TGTGCCAGCACCATTAGCGGGGGGGCTAAGAATGAGCAGTACTTC.

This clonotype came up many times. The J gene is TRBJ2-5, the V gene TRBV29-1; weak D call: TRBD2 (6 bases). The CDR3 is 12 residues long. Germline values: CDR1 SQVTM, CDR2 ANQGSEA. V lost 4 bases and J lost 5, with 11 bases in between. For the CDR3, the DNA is TGCAGCGTTGGGGCTAGCGAGGAGACCCAGTACTTC. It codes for CSVGASEETQYF. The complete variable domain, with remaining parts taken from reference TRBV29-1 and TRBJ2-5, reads SAVISQKPSRDICQRGTSLTIQCQVDSQVTMMFWYRQQPGQSLTLIATANQGSEATYESGFVIDKFPISRPNLTFSTLTVSNMSPEDSSIYLCSVGASEETQYFGPGTRLLVL.

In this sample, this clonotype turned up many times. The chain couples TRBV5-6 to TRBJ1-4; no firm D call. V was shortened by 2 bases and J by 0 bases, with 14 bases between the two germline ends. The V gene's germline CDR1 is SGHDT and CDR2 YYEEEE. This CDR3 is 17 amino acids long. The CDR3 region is CASSFGEGLATNEKLFF. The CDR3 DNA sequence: TGTGCCAGCAGCTTCGGTGAAGGACTAGCAACTAATGAAAAACTGTTTTTT.

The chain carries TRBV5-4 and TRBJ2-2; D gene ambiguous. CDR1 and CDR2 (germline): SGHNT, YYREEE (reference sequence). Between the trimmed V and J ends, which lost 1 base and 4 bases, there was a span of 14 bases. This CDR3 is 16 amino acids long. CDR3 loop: CASSLLDGVFTGELFF. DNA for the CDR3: TGTGCCAGCAGCTTGCTGGATGGAGTATTCACCGGGGAGCTGTTTTTT.

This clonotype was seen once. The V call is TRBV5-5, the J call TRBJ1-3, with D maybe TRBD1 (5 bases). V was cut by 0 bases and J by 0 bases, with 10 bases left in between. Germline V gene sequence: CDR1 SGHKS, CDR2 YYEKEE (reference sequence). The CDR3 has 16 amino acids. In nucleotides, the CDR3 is TGTGCCAGCAGCTTGGAAGGGGAGCTCTCTGGAAACACCATATATTTT. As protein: CASSLEGELSGNTIYF.

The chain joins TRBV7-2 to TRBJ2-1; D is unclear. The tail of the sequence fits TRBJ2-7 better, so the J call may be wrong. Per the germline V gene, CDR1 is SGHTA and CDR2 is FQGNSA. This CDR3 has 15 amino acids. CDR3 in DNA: TGTGCCAGCAGCCTTGGAACTATATCGTACAATGAGCAGTACTTC. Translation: CASSLGTISYNEQYF.

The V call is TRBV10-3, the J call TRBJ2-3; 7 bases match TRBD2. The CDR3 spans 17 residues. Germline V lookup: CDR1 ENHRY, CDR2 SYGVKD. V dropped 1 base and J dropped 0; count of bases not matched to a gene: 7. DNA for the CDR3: TGTGCCATCAGTGAGTGGGGCGGGGGTTTCAGCACAGATACGCAGTATTTT. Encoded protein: CAISEWGGGFSTDTQYF.